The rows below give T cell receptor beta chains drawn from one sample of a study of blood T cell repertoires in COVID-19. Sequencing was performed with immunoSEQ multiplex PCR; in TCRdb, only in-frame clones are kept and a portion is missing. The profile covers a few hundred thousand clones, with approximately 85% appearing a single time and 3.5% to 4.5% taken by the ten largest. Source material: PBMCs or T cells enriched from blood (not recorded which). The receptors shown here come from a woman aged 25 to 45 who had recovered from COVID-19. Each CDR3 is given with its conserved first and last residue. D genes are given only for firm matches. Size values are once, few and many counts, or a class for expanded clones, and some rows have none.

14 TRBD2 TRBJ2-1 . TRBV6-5 CASSLAGTYNEQFF TGTGCCAGCAGCCTAGCGGGTACCTACAATGAGCAGTTCTTC
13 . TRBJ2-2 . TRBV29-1 CSGQGLLSGELFF TGCAGCGGTCAGGGGCTGCTGTCCGGGGAGCTGTTTTTT
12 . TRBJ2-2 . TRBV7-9 CASSFQTGELFF TGTGCCAGCAGCTTCCAGACCGGGGAGCTGTTTTTT
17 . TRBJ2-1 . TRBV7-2 CASSPTLVSSSYNEQFF TGTGCCAGCAGCCCAACCCTTGTCTCGAGCTCCTACAATGAGCAGTTCTTC
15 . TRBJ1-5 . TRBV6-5 CASSYKGPSNQPQHF TGTGCCAGCAGTTATAAGGGGCCATCCAATCAGCCCCAGCATTTT
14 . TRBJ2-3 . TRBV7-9 CASSHSVKSDTQYF TGTGCCAGCAGCCATTCAGTAAAGTCAGATACGCAGTATTTT
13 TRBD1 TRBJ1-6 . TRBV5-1 CASSRDRNSPLHF TGCGCCAGCAGCCGGGACAGAAATTCACCCCTCCACTTT
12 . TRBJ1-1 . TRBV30 CAWSDRVAEAFF TGTGCCTGGAGTGACAGGGTTGCTGAAGCTTTCTTT
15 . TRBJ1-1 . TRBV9 CASSVGWTENTEAFF TGTGCCAGCAGCGTAGGATGGACAGAGAACACTGAAGCTTTCTTT
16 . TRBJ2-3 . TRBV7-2 CASSTRVLARTDTQYF TGTGCCAGCAGCACTAGAGTCCTAGCGAGGACAGATACGCAGTATTTT
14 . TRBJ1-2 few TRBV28 CASNLQGEGHGYTF TGTGCCAGCAACCTTCAAGGGGAGGGCCATGGCTACACCTTC
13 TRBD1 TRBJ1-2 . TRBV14 CASSQVGQGGYTF TGTGCCAGCAGCCAAGTGGGACAGGGGGGCTACACCTTC
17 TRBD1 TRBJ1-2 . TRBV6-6 CASSPKSGQRANYGYTF TGTGCCAGCAGTCCAAAATCGGGACAGAGAGCTAACTATGGCTACACCTTC
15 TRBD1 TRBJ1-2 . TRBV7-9 CASSLGTGWDYGYTF TGTGCCAGCAGCTTGGGGACAGGGTGGGACTATGGCTACACCTTC
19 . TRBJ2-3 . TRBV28 CASSPLGAGALTSTDTQYF TGTGCCAGCAGTCCCCTGGGGGCGGGGGCCCTTACTAGCACAGATACGCAGTATTTT
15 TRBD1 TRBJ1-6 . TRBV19 CASRTGDIYNSPLHF TGTGCCAGTAGGACAGGGGACATTTATAATTCACCCCTCCACTTT
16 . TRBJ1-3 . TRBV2 CASSEQFEGAGNTIYF TGTGCCAGCAGTGAACAGTTTGAAGGAGCCGGAAACACCATATATTTT
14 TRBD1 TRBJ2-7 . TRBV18 CASSPGTGDYEQYF TGTGCCAGCTCACCAGGGACAGGGGACTACGAGCAGTACTTC
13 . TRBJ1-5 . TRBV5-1 CASSLDWNQPQHF TGCGCCAGCAGCTTGGACTGGAATCAGCCCCAGCATTTT
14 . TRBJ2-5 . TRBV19 CASSFLGRSETQYF TGTGCCAGTAGTTTCCTGGGGAGGTCCGAGACCCAGTACTTC
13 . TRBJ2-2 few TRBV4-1 CASSPANTGELFF TGCGCCAGCAGCCCAGCGAACACCGGGGAGCTGTTTTTT
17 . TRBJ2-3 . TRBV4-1 CASSTRLPPRLTDTQYF TGCGCCAGCAGCACCCGACTTCCCCCTCGACTCACAGATACGCAGTATTTT
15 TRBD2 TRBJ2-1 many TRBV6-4 CASSQTSGSYNEQFF TGTGCCAGCAGCCAGACTAGCGGGAGCTACAATGAGCAGTTCTTC
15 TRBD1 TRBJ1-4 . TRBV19 CASSVTGTVLSPGFF TGTGCCAGTAGTGTCACCGGGACAGTCCTTTCTCCGGGGTTTTTT
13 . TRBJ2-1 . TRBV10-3 CAISVEEHNEQFF TGTGCCATCAGTGTGGAGGAGCACAATGAGCAGTTCTTC
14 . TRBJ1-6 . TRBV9 CASSDGLTNSPLHF TGTGCCAGCAGCGATGGACTGACTAATTCACCCCTCCACTTT
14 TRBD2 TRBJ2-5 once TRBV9 CASSVGTSRETQYF TGTGCCAGCAGCGTTGGGACTAGTAGGGAGACCCAGTACTTC
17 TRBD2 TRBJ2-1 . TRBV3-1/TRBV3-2 CASSQELAGSLHNEQFF TGTGCCAGCAGCCAAGAATTAGCGGGGTCCCTTCACAATGAGCAGTTCTTC
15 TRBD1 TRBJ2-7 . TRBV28 CASSLEGTAHYEQYF TGTGCCAGCAGTTTAGAAGGGACAGCCCACTACGAGCAGTACTTC